This TCR beta chain was documented in a study of cytomegalovirus exposure and HLA in healthy donors. Turning to the study itself: The same platform was used for the roughly 130 validation repertoires as for the approximately 720 first-cohort repertoires, as reported in a later analysis. General observations from the study: The authors enumerated 164 TCR beta chains as linked to cytomegalovirus. Most TCR sequences proved rare, with some public TCRs found in many donors.

Per germline, CDR1 GTSNPN and CDR2 SVGIG (reference sequence). Inclusive of both ends, the CDR3 amounts to 12 amino acids. Details on this clone: What it recognizes is unknown. The conserved closing phenylalanine or tryptophan is absent in this CDR3, likely reflecting a read error. It is unclear where the CDR3 begins or ends on the DNA, so no DNA is shown, and the CDR3 is as TCRdb lists it.

TCRdb's copy holds only in-frame clones and misses some; the assay was immunoSEQ multiplex PCR. The table lists under 250,000 clones, around nine tenths of them singletons. This TCR derives from a man aged 18 to 30 in good health and CMV-seronegative. This chain connects TRBV30 to TRBJ2-7; TRBD2 reflects the table's D call only, with no check against the DNA. The sequenced sample was PBMCs. CDR3 sequence reads: CAWSSSSGGFTL.